The sequence of this T cell receptor beta chain was determined in a study of shared clonotypes between healthy human individuals. Generated by immunoSEQ multiplex PCR, the TCRdb table keeps only in-frame clones and is missing some. The table includes about 2 million clones, 85% to 95% detected once. Germline V gene sequence: CDR1 SQVTM, CDR2 ANQGSEA. After removal of 0 bases from V and 6 bases from J, the junction contained 5 bases not matched to a gene. The CDR3 contains 13 residues. Terminally differentiated effector memory CD45RA+ cells were excluded by CCR7 positive selection of CD45RO-negative cells. Study findings and constraints: Naive CD4 clonotypes overlapped across a handful of donors at approximately 5.5%. As a rule, naive subsets had a larger estimated richness than memory subsets.

This clone has a handful of counts. No antigen is known for it. Sequenced material: naive CD8+ T cells sorted from blood. This sequence joins TRBV29-1 and TRBJ2-7; 7 nucleotides match TRBD1. This receptor was identified in a man between 18 and 29 years old in good health. This CDR3 is CSVEETGQSEQYF. In DNA form, the CDR3 reads TGCAGCGTTGAAGAAACGGGACAGTCCGAGCAGTACTTC.